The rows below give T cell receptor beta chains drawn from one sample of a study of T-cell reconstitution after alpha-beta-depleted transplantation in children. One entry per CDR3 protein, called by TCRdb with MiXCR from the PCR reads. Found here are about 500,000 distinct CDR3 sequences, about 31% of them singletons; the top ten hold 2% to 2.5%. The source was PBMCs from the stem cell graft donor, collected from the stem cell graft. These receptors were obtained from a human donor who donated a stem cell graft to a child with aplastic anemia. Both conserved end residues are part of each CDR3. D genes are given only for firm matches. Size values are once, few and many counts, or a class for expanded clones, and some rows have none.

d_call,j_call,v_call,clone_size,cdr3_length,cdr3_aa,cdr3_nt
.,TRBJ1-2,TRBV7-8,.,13,CASSLARVDGYTF,TGTGCCAGCAGCTTAGCACGGGTTGATGGCTACACCTTC
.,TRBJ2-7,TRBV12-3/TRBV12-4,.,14,CASSFRGGPYEQYF,TGTGCCAGCAGTTTCAGGGGGGGGCCCTACGAGCAGTACTTC
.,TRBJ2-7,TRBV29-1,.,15,CSVEGGGRVPHEQYF,TGCAGCGTTGAAGGGGGAGGCAGGGTGCCCCACGAGCAGTACTTC
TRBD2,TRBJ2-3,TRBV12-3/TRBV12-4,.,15,CASSQAGGQSDTQYF,TGTGCCAGCAGTCAAGCGGGAGGGCAATCAGATACGCAGTATTTT
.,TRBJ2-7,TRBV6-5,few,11,CASKAGYEQYF,TGTGCCAGCAAGGCGGGTTACGAGCAGTACTTC
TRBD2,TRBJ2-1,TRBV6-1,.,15,CASRGLGSSYNEQFF,TGTGCCAGCAGAGGACTAGGGAGCTCCTACAATGAGCAGTTCTTC
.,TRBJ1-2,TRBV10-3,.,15,CAISERRGSGYGYTF,TGTGCCATCAGTGAGAGGCGAGGGTCGGGCTATGGCTACACCTTC
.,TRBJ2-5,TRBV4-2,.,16,CASSQVGRGRKETQYF,TGTGCCAGCAGCCAAGTGGGCAGGGGAAGAAAAGAGACCCAGTACTTC
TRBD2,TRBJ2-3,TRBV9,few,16,CASSVEGSGRGDTQYF,TGTGCCAGCAGCGTAGAGGGTAGCGGGAGAGGAGATACGCAGTATTTT
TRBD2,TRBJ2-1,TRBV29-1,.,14,CSVVGTTIRDEQFF,TGCAGCGTTGTCGGGACTACCATTAGGGATGAGCAGTTCTTC
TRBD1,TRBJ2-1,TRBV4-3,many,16,CASSQEGDSFYNEQFF,TGCGCCAGCAGCCAAGAAGGGGACAGCTTCTACAATGAGCAGTTCTTC
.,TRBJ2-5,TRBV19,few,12,CASSAGGETQYF,TGTGCCAGTAGCGCCGGAGGGGAGACCCAGTACTTC
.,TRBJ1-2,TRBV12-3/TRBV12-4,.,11,CASSFGNGDTF,TGTGCCAGCAGTTTCGGCAATGGCGACACCTTC